Sequencing of this T cell receptor (beta chain) was carried out in a study of control samples from healthy donors and cancer patients. The CDR3 runs 13 residues. Germline V CDR1 and CDR2: LGHDT, YNNKEL (reference sequence). V lost 3 bases, J lost 10 bases, and 6 bases stayed unmatched. Using immunoSEQ multiplex PCR, the repertoire was profiled, and TCRdb retains in-frame clones only, with some absent. The sample consists of 350,000 to 450,000 clones, about nine tenths of them appearing once. Sequences were obtained from PBMCs. This chain joins TRBV3-1 (or the pseudogene TRBV3-2) and TRBJ2-1; TRBD1 matches 7 bases. The TCR originated in a man aged 35 to 55 with head and neck cancer. This chain's CDR3 is CASSQETGYEQFF. CDR3 sequence (DNA): TGTGCCAGCAGCCAGGAGACAGGGTACGAGCAGTTCTTC.